The following is a T cell receptor (beta chain) sequence with its context. Its antigen is still unknown. This table comes from immunoSEQ multiplex PCR, and its TCRdb copy is limited to in-frame clones, with some not included. The data show around 25,000 clones, about 91% seen once. This sample is drawn from a study of naive CD8 T cells in extremely preterm neonates. Study results and caveats: Compared with older groups, preterm CDR3s were shorter, with fewer N additions and less trimming.

Extremely preterm births at about 23-28 weeks of gestation supplied the samples. Mothers with known HIV infection were excluded. Germline V gene lookup returns CDR1 MNHNS and CDR2 SASEGT. The CDR3 runs to 13 residues. V shed 3 bases and J 5 bases; nucleotides not matched to a gene: 3. The gene calls are TRBV6-1 and TRBJ2-7; 8 nucleotides agree with TRBD2. Sequences were obtained from naive CD8+ T cells from cord blood. The TCR was taken from a boy who was born preterm. CDR3 in DNA: TGTGCCAGCAGTGACGGGGGGGTCCACGAGCAGTACTTC. This codes for CASSDGGVHEQYF.